This TCR beta chain emerged from a study of identical twins (dated by TCRdb to about 2016). Looking at the study overall: To test whether fetal clonotypes persist, the study used deep sequencing on TCR alpha and beta repertoires from monozygotic twins, unrelated adults of various ages, and cord blood. To rule out contamination, the twin experiments were replicated at different times with different library preparation protocols.

Note on this clonotype: Its binding antigen is unknown. Base qualities were left out, and no much larger clone turns up one base away.

The investigation overall reported the following: Because the same donors could not be followed over many years, the conclusions depended on cross-sectional statistical analysis. Fewer insertions were carried by abundant cord blood beta clonotypes, a similar but weaker trend appeared in young adult naive repertoires, and no such trend appeared in memory repertoires. Compared with coincidental sharing between unrelated individuals, out-of-frame TCR alpha sequences shared between twins had an excess of sequences with low generation probability. A weaker excess of twin sharing was found in beta out-of-frame sequences because the signal-to-noise ratio was lowered by fewer shared sequences. In monozygotic twins, out-of-frame TCR alpha sharing was systematically underestimated by recombination models, although the models agreed with sharing between unrelated individuals. Invariant T cells such as MAIT and iNKT could partly confound zero-insertion analyses, although diverse VJ usage argued against such confounding for most clonotypes.

CDR3 length: 15 amino acids, cysteine to phenylalanine. Only the CDR3 DNA stays, 45 bases, in frame from base 1. CDR1 SQVTM and CDR2 ANQGSEA were looked up in the germline V gene. V is reduced by 4 bases and J by 4 bases, leaving a spacing of 16 bases between them. The receptor library was made with 5' RACE. Data came from an Illumina HiSeq 2000. Template switching introduced a universal primer binding site; the final cDNA contained a unique molecular identifier, enabling accurate counting of TCR cDNA molecules. Specific primers in the conserved constant-segment region were used to synthesize first-strand cDNA for the TCR alpha and beta chains. Each cDNA library was double barcoded, with a SMART-Mk sample barcode plus Illumina barcodes, to control for contamination. TruSeq adapter sequences and Illumina sample barcodes were added in two successive PCR steps. Sequencing of the TCR alpha and beta cDNA libraries was done on the Illumina HiSeq platform using custom primers. Under the source paper's analysis protocol: MiGEC processed the raw reads to extract unique molecular identifiers, while MiXCR was used to determine the CDR3 positions. Recombination models were inferred per individual with the repgenHMM and IGoR tools using an EM algorithm. The tcR package in R was used for shared clonotype analysis, with sharing normalized by the product of cloneset sizes. To study raw recombination free of thymic and clonal selection effects, out-of-frame nonproductive sequences were analyzed. The public reads were quality trimmed at Q25 with fastp and then assembled into clones with MiXCR by TCRdb, keeping productive beta chains. When rows share a CDR3 protein, they turn into one entry using the most common DNA and genes. TCRdb, not the original authors, processed these V and J calls. This sample gives 500,000 to 600,000 distinct CDR3 sequences in total; 20% to 25% of them show up just once. About 0.99% of the sample goes to the ten largest clones.

Every donor was a healthy Caucasian. Three pairs of female monozygotic twins, all aged 18 to 29 years, were included in the twin cohort. Positive isolation kits from Invitrogen were used to isolate the CD4+ and CD8+ T cell populations. The same sample was also studied in work on T cells expressing NK-cell markers. As the second study states: Three sorted T-cell subsets (CD3+CD56+NKG2C+, CD3+CD56+NKG2C- and CD3+CD56-NKG2C+) from seven to nine donors had their TCR beta-chain repertoires profiled. Among the eight sequenced donors, seven were HCMV-seropositive and one was HCMV-seronegative. To restrict sorting to alphabetaTCR-expressing T cells, an anti-gammadeltaTCR antibody was added in several experiments. In more than five donors, the dominant CD3+CD56+NKG2C+ clonotypes ranked among the top 10 CD8+ clonotypes, making up about 1.0-7.0% of CD8+ T cells. Those dominant clonotypes were again the most abundant among CD3+CD56-NKG2C+ cells in several donors, at about 28.3-60.1%. Whether the expanded NKG2C-expressing T cell clones were specific for HCMV antigens was left unclear. The study sequenced eight donors, all healthy volunteers chosen at random: three men and five women. To determine HCMV serostatus, a commercial ELISA kit was used to detect HCMV-specific IgG in serum. Reads were demultiplexed and grouped by UMI with MIGEC, and clonotypes were assembled and quantified with MiTCR. Only TCR cDNA sequences supported by at least two reads were kept to exclude erroneous sequences. The tcR package was used for downstream repertoire analysis, and clonotypes were matched between fractions using CDR3 nucleotide sequence together with V segment. VDJmatch was used to annotate antigen specificity against VDJdb, with one amino acid substitution in CDR3 allowed.

The sequenced material came from CD4+ T cells sorted from blood. The receptor chain draws on TRBV29-1 and TRBJ1-4, with TRBD1 perhaps the D gene, on 6 matching bases. This receptor was identified in a woman under 30 in good health. The CDR3 is CSVAPWGRDNEKLFF. The nucleotides read TGCAGCGTTGCCCCATGGGGGCGGGATAATGAAAAACTGTTTTTT.